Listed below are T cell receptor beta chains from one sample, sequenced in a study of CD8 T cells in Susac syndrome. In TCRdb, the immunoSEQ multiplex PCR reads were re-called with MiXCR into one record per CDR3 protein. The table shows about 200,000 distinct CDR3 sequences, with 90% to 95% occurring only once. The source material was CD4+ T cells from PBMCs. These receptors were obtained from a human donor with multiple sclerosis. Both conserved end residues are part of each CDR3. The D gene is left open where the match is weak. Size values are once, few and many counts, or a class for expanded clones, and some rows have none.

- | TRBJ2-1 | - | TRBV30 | CAWSIYNEQFF | TGTGCCTGGAGTATATACAATGAGCAGTTCTTC
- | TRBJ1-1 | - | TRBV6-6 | CASSVQDGEAFF | TGTGCCAGCAGCGTACAAGACGGGGAAGCTTTCTTT
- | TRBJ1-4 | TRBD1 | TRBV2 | CASSRQGALEKLFF | TGTGCCAGCAGCCGACAGGGGGCTCTTGAAAAACTGTTTTTT
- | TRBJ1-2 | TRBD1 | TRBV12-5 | CASGLGATGGYNGYTF | TGTGCTAGTGGTTTAGGGGCCACAGGGGGCTATAATGGCTACACCTTC
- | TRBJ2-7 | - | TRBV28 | CASSLPGQNEQYF | TGTGCCAGCAGTTTGCCCGGACAAAACGAGCAGTACTTC
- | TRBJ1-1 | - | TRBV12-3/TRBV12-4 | CASRKTVNTEAFF | TGTGCCAGCAGAAAGACAGTCAACACTGAAGCTTTCTTT
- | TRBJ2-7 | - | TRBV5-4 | CASSSATSEQYF | TGTGCCAGCAGCTCCGCCACTAGCGAGCAGTACTTC
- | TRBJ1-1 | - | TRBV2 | CASSEVRGGTEAFF | TGTGCCAGCAGTGAGGTCCGAGGCGGGACTGAAGCTTTCTTT
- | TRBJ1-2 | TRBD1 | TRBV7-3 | CASSPTSGTGGQNGYTF | TGTGCCAGCAGCCCAACCTCCGGGACAGGGGGCCAGAATGGCTACACCTTC
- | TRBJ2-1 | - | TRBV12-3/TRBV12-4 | CASSSGGYNEQFF | TGTGCCAGCAGTTCCGGGGGTTACAATGAGCAGTTCTTC
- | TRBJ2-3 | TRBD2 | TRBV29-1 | CSVEGGGAGTDTQYF | TGCAGCGTTGAAGGCGGGGGGGCCGGCACAGATACGCAGTATTTT
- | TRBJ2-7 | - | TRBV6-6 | CASSYLVKEHEQYF | TGTGCCAGCAGTTACCTTGTCAAGGAACACGAGCAGTACTTC
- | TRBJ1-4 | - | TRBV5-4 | CASSLQGLEKLFF | TGTGCCAGCAGCTTGCAGGGGTTGGAAAAACTGTTTTTT
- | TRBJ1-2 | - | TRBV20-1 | CSASSGGVYGYTF | TGCAGTGCTTCGAGTGGAGGGGTTTATGGCTACACCTTC
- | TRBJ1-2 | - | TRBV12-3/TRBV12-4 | CASSWTSYGYTF | TGTGCCAGCAGCTGGACCTCCTACGGCTACACCTTC
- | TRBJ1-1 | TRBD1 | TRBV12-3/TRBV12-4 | CASSPRTGLGTEAFF | TGTGCCAGCAGCCCTAGGACAGGGTTGGGCACTGAAGCTTTCTTT
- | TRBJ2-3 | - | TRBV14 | CASSQDTQYF | TGTGCCAGCAGCCAAGATACGCAGTATTTT
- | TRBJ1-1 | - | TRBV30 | CAWGRRNTEAFF | TGTGCCTGGGGCAGGAGGAACACTGAAGCTTTCTTT
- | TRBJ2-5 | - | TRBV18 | CAGLGGRDQETQYF | TGTGCGGGGCTCGGGGGCCGTGACCAAGAGACCCAGTACTTC
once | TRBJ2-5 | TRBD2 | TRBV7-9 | CASTPGGAGGGETQYF | TGTGCCAGCACCCCGGGCGGAGCGGGGGGCGGGGAGACCCAGTACTTC
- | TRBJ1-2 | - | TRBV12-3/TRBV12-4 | CASSLGPYGYTF | TGTGCCAGCAGTTTAGGACCTTATGGCTACACCTTC
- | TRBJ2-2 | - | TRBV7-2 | CASSPRTGRNTGELFF | TGTGCCAGCAGCCCGAGGACTGGGAGAAACACCGGGGAGCTGTTTTTT
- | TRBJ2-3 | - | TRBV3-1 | CASSQETRGDTQYF | TGTGCCAGCAGCCAAGAAACTCGGGGAGATACGCAGTATTTT
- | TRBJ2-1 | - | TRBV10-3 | CAISESNSLGQFF | TGTGCCATCAGTGAGTCGAACTCACTGGGGCAGTTCTTC
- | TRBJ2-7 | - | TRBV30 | CAWSKPREQYF | TGTGCCTGGAGTAAGCCTAGAGAGCAGTACTTC
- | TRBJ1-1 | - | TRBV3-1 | CASSHLGMDTEAFF | TGTGCCAGCAGCCACCTCGGGATGGACACTGAAGCTTTCTTT
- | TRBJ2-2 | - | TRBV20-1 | CSAPRRGSFAGELFF | TGCAGTGCTCCGCGGCGGGGCTCTTTCGCCGGGGAGCTGTTTTTT
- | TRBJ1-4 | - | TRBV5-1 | CASSLERGEKLFF | TGCGCCAGCAGCTTGGAACGGGGTGAAAAACTGTTTTTT
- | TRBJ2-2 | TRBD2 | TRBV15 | CATSRDRGRGFSRELFF | TGTGCCACCAGCAGAGATCGGGGGAGGGGCTTTAGCAGGGAGCTGTTTTTT
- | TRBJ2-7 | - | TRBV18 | CASSPPVRGRDEQYF | TGTGCCAGCTCACCACCGGTCCGGGGCAGGGACGAGCAGTACTTC
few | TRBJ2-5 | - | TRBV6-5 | CASSYPGSETQYF | TGTGCCAGCAGTTACCCGGGGTCGGAGACCCAGTACTTC
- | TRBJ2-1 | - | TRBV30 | CAWSPIAQEAYNEQFF | TGTGCCTGGAGCCCTATAGCTCAGGAGGCATACAATGAGCAGTTCTTC
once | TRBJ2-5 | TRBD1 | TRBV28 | CASRGLDRAQETQYF | TGTGCCAGCAGGGGATTGGACAGGGCTCAAGAGACCCAGTACTTC
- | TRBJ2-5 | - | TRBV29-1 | CSVLFQLGETQYF | TGCAGCGTTTTATTCCAACTTGGGGAGACCCAGTACTTC
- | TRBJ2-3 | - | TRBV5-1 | CASSPGTSGDTQYF | TGCGCCAGCAGCCCCGGGACATCTGGAGATACGCAGTATTTT
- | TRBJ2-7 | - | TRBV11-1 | CASSHTTGGSGEQYF | TGTGCCAGCAGCCACACTACCGGGGGCTCGGGAGAGCAGTACTTC
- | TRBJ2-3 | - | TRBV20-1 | CSAPPQDGTDTQYF | TGCAGTGCTCCCCCCCAAGACGGCACAGATACGCAGTATTTT
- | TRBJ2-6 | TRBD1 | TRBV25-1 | CASSQDRVVTHSGANVLTF | TGTGCCAGCAGTCAAGACAGGGTTGTGACACACTCTGGGGCCAACGTCCTGACTTTC
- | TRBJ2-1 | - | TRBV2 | CASSESRSSNEQFF | TGTGCCAGCAGTGAGAGTAGGTCGAGCAATGAGCAGTTCTTC
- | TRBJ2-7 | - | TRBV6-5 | CASSYSHPSSYEQYF | TGTGCCAGCAGTTACTCGCATCCCAGCTCCTACGAGCAGTACTTC
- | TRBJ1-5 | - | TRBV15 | CATSRGTRSNQPQHF | TGTGCCACCAGCAGGGGGACACGTAGCAATCAGCCCCAGCATTTT
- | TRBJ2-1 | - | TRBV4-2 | CASSQLGVEQFF | TGTGCCAGCAGCCAATTAGGCGTAGAGCAGTTCTTC
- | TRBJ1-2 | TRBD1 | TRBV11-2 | CASSLVWDRGGYTF | TGTGCCAGCAGCTTAGTCTGGGACAGGGGCGGCTACACCTTC
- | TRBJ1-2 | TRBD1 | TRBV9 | CASSADRGRGYTF | TGTGCCAGCAGCGCGGACAGGGGGCGAGGCTACACCTTC
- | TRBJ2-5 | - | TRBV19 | CASSTGLQETQYF | TGTGCCAGTAGTACTGGACTCCAAGAGACCCAGTACTTC